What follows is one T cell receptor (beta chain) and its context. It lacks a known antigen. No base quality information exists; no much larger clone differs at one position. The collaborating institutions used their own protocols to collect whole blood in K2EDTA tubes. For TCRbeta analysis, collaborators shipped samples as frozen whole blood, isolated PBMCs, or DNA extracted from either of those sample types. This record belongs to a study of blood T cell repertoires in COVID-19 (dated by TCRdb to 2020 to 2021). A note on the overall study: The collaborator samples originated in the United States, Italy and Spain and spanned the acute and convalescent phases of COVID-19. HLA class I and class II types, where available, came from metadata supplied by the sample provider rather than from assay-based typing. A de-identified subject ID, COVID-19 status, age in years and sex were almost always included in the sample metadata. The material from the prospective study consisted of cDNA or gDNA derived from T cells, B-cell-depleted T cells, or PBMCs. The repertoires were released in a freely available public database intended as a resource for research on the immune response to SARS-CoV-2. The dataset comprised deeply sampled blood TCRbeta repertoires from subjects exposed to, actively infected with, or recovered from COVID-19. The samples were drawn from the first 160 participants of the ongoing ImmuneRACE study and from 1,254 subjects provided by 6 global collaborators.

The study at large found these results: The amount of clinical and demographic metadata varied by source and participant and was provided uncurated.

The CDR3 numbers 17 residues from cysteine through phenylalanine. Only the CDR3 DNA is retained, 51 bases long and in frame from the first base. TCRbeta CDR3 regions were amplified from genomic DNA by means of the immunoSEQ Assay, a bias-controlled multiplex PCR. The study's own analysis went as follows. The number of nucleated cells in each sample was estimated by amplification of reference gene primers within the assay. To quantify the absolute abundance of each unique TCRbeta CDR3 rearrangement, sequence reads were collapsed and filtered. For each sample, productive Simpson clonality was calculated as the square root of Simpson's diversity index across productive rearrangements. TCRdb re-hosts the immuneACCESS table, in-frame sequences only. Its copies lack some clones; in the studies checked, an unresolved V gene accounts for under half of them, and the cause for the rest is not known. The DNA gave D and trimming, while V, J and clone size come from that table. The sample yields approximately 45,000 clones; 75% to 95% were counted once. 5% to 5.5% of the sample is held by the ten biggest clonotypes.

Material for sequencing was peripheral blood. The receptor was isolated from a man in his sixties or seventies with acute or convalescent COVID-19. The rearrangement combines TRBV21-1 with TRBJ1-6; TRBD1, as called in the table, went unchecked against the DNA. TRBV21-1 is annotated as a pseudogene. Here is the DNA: TGTGCCAGCAGCAGGACAGTATGGAGCTCCTATAATTCACCCCTCCACTTT. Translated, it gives CASSRTVWSSYNSPLHF.